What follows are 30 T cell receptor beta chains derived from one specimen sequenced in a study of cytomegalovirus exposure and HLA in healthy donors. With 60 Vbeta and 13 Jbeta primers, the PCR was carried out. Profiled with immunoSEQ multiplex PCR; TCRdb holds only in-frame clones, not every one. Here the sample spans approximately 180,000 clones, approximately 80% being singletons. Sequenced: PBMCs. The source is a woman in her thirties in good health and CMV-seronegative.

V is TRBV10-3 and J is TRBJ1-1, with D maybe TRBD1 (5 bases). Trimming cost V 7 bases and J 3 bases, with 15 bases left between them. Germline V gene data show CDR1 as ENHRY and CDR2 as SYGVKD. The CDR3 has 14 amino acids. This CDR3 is CAITPGGRDTEAFF. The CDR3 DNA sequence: TGTGCCATCACCCCCGGTGGCAGGGACACTGAAGCTTTCTTT.

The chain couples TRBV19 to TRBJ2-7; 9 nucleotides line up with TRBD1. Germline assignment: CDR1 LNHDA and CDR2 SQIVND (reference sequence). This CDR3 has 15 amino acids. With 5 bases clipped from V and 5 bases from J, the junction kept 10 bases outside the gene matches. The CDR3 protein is CASSSGQGSADEQYF. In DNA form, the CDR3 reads TGTGCCAGTAGTTCCGGACAGGGGAGCGCCGACGAGCAGTACTTC.

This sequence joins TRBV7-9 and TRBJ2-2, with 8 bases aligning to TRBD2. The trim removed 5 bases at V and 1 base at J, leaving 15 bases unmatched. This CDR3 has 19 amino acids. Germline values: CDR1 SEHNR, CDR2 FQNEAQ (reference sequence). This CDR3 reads CASSTRGGREAENTGELFF. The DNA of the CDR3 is TGTGCCAGCAGCACCCGGGGGGGCAGGGAAGCGGAGAACACCGGGGAGCTGTTTTTT.

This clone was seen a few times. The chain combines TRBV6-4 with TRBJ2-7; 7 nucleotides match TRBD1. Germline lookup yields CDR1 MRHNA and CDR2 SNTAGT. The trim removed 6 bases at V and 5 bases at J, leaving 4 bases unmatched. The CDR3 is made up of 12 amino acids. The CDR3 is CASRGTAHEQYF. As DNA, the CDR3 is TGTGCCAGCAGGGGGACAGCCCACGAGCAGTACTTC.

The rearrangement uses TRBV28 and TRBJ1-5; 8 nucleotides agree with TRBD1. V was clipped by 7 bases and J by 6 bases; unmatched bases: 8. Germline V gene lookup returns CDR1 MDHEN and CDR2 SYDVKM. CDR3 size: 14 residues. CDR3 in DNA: TGTGCCAGCACTAAACAGGGGGACGGTCAGCCCCAGCATTTT. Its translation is CASTKQGDGQPQHF.

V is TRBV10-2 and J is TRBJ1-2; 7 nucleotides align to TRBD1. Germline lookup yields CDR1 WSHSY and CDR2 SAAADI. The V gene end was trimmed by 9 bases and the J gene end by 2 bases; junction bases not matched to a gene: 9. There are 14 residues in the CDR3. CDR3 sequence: CASNAGGFNYGYTF. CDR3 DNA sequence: TGCGCCAGTAACGCAGGGGGGTTCAACTATGGCTACACCTTC.

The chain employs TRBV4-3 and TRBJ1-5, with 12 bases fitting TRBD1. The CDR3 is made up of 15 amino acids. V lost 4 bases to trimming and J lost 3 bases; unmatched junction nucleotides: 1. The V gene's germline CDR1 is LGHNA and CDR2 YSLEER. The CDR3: CASSPGQGANQPQHF. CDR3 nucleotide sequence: TGCGCCAGCAGCCCGGGACAGGGGGCCAATCAGCCCCAGCATTTT.

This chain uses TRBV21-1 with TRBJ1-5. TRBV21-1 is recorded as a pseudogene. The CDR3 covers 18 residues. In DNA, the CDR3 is TGTGCCAGCAGCAAAGATAGGGTGGTGGGAGGTAGCAATCAGCCCCAGCATTTT. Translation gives CASSKDRVVGGSNQPQHF.

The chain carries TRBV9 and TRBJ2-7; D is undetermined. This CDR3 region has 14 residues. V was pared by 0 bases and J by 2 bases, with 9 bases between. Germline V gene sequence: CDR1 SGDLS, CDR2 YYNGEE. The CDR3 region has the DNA TGTGCCAGCAGCGTAGCAAGCCCAACCTACGAGCAGTACTTC. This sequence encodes CASSVASPTYEQYF.

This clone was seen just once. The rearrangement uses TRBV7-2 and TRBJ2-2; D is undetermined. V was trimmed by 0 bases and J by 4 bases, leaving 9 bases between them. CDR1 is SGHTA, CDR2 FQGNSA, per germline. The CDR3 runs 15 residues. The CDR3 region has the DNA TGTGCCAGCAGCTTAGCGTTGGAGTTCACCGGGGAGCTGTTTTTT. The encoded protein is CASSLALEFTGELFF.

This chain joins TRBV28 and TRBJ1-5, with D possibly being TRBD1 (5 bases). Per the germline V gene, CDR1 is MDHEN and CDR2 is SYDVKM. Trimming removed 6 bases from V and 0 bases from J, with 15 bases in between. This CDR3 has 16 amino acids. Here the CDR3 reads CASRGRGRGSNQPQHF. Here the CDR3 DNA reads TGTGCCAGCAGGGGGAGGGGACGGGGTAGCAATCAGCCCCAGCATTTT.

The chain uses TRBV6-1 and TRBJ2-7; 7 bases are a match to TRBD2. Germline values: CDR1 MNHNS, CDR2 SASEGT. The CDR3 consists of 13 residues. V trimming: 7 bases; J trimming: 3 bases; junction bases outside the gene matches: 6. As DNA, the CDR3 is TGTGCCAGCATTGCGGGAGCGTACTACGAGCAGTACTTC. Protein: CASIAGAYYEQYF.

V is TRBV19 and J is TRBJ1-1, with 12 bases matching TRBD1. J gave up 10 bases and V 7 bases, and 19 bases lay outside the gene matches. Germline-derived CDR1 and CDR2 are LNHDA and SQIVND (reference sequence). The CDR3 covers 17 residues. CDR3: CASTTRSRDRGHGGAFF. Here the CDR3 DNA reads TGTGCCAGTACTACGCGGTCCCGGGACAGGGGGCATGGGGGAGCTTTCTTT.

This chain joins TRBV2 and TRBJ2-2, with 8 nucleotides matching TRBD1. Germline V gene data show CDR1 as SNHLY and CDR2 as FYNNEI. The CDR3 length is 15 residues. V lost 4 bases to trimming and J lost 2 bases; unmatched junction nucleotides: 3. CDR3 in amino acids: CASSGRGRNTGELFF. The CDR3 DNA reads TGTGCCAGCAGTGGCAGGGGGCGAAACACCGGGGAGCTGTTTTTT.

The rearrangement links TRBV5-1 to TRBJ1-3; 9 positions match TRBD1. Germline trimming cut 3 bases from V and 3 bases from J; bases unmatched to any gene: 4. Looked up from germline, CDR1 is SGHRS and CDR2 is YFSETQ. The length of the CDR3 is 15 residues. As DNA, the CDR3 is TGCGCCAGCAGCTGGGGACAGGGATATGGAAACACCATATATTTT. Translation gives CASSWGQGYGNTIYF.

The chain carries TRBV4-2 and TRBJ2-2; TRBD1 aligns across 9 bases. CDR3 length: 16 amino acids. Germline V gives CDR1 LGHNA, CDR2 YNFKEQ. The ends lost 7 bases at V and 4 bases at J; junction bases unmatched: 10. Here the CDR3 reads CASTQPGTGSTGELFF. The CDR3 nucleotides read TGTGCCAGCACTCAGCCGGGGACAGGGTCCACCGGGGAGCTGTTTTTT.

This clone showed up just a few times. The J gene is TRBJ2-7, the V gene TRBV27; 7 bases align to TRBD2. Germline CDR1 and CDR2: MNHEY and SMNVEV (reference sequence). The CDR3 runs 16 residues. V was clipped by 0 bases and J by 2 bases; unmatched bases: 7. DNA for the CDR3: TGTGCCAGCAGTTTATCCGGCGGGAGAACCACCTACGAGCAGTACTTC. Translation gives CASSLSGGRTTYEQYF.

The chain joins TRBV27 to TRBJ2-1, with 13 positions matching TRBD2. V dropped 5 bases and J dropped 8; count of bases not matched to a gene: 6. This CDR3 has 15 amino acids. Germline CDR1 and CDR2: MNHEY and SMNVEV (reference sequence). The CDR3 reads CASSRWTSGSDEQFF. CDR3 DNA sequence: TGTGCCAGCAGTCGATGGACTAGCGGGAGTGATGAGCAGTTCTTC.

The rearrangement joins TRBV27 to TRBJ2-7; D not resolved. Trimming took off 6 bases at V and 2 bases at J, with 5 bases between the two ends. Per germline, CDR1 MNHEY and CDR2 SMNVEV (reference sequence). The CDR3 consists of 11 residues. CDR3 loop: CASSFAYEQYF. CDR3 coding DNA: TGTGCCAGCAGCTTCGCCTACGAGCAGTACTTC.

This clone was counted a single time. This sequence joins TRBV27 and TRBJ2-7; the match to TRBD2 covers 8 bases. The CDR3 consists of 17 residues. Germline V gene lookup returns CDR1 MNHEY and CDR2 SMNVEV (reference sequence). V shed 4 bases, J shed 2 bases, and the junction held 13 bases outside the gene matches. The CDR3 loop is CASSSSIYSGVTYEQYF. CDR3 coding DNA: TGTGCCAGCAGTTCCTCCATTTATAGCGGGGTAACCTACGAGCAGTACTTC.

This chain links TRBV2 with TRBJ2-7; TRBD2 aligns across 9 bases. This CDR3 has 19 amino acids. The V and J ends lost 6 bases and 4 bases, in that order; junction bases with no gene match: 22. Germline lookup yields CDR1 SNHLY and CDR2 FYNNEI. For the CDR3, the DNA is TGTGCCAGCAGGGACCCCAGGGGGTACGAGCGGGAGGATCCGTACGAGCAGTACTTC. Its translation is CASRDPRGYEREDPYEQYF.

The CDR3 DNA is TGTGCCAGCAGCCCCACCGCAGGGGGTAGAGATGAGCAGTTCTTC. Its protein product is CASSPTAGGRDEQFF. This chain joins TRBV7-2 and TRBJ2-1; 7 bases match TRBD1. The CDR3 is 15 residues long. After removal of 5 bases from V and 8 bases from J, the junction contained 12 bases not matched to a gene. The germline CDR1 and CDR2 sequences are SGHTA and FQGNSA.

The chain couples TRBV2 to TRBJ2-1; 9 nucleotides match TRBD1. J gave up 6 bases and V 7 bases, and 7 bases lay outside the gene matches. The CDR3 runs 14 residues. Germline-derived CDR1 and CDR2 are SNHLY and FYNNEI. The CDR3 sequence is CASIRTGVSNEQFF. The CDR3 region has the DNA TGTGCCAGCATTAGGACAGGGGTCAGCAATGAGCAGTTCTTC.

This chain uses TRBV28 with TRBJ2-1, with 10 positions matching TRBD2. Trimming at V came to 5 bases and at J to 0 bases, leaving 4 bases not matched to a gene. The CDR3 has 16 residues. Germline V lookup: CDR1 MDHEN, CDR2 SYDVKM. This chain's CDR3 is CASSRPSGSSYNEQFF. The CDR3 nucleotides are TGTGCCAGCAGTCGACCTAGCGGGAGCTCCTACAATGAGCAGTTCTTC.

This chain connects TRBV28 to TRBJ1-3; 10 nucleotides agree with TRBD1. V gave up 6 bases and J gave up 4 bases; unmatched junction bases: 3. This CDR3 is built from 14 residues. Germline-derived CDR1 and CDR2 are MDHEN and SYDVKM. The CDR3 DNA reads TGTGCCAGCAGAGGGACAGGGGTCGGAAACACCATATATTTT. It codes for CASRGTGVGNTIYF.

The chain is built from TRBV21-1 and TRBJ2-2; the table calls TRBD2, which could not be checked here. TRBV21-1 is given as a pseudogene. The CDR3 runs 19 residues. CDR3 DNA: TGTGCCAGCAGCAAAAGTACTAGAAGGTGGTGGATGGACACCGGGGAGCTGTTTTTT. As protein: CASSKSTRRWWMDTGELFF.

In DNA, the CDR3 is TGTGCCAGCAGCTCTGGACAGTCTTACGAGCAGTACTTC. Translation: CASSSGQSYEQYF. The rearrangement uses TRBV7-8 and TRBJ2-7; a possible D gene is TRBD1 (6 bases). V was shortened by 4 bases and J by 4 bases, with 11 bases between the two germline ends. CDR1 SGHVS and CDR2 FQNEAQ come from the germline V gene. This CDR3 comprises 13 residues.

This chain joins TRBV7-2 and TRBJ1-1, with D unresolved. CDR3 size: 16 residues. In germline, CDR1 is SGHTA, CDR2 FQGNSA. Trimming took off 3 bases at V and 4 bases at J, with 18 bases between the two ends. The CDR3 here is CASSFAEGVEGTEAFF. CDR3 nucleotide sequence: TGTGCCAGCAGCTTCGCCGAGGGAGTCGAGGGCACTGAAGCTTTCTTT. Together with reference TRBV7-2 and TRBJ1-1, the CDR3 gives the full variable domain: GAGVSQSPSNKVTEKGKDVELRCDPISGHTALYWYRQSLGQGLEFLIYFQGNSAPDKSGLPSDRFSAERTGGSVSTLTIQRTQQEDSAVYLCASSFAEGVEGTEAFFGQGTRLTVV.

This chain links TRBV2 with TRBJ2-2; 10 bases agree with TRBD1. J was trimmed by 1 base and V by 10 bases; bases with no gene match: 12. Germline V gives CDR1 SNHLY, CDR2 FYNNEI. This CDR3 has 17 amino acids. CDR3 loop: CATTIGTGVKNTGELFF. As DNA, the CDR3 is TGTGCCACCACCATCGGGACAGGGGTTAAGAACACCGGGGAGCTGTTTTTT.

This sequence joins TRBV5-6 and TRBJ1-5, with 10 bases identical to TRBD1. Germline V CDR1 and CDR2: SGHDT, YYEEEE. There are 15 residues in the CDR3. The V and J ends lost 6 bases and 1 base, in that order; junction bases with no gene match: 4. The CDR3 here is CASTRQGASNQPQHF. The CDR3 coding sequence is TGTGCCAGCACCCGACAGGGGGCGAGCAATCAGCCCCAGCATTTT.